This T cell receptor beta chain was recovered during a study of blood T cell repertoires in COVID-19. Study background: The samples span acute and convalescent COVID-19 from the United States, Italy and Spain. PBMCs, B-cell-depleted T cells, or T cells provided the cDNA or gDNA that made up the material.

The germline V and J ends were trimmed by 2 bases and 0 bases, with 13 bases remaining between them. Per germline, CDR1 MNHEY and CDR2 SVGEGT. The CDR3 is 16 residues long. Only in-frame clones appear in the TCRdb table, and some are missing; sequencing was by immunoSEQ multiplex PCR. The sample shows under 250,000 clones, 80% to 90% of them seen only once. This receptor was obtained from a woman aged 35 to 49 who had been exposed to COVID-19. This chain links TRBV6-2 or TRBV6-3 with TRBJ1-1; maybe TRBD1 (6 bases). Input material: PBMCs or T cells enriched from blood (not recorded which). CDR3 DNA: TGTGCCAGCAGTTACCCACAGGGATCGATGAACACTGAAGCTTTCTTT. Its translation is CASSYPQGSMNTEAFF.